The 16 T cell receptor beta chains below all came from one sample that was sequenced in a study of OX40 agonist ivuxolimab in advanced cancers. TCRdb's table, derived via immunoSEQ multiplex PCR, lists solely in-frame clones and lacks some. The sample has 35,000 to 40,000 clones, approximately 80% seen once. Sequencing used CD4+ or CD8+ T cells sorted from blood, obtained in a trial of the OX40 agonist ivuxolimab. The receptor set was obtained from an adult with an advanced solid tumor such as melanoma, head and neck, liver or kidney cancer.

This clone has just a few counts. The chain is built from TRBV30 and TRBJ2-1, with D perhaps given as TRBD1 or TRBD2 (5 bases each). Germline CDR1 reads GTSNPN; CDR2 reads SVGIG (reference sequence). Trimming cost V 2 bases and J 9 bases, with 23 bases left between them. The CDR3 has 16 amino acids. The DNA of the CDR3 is TGTGCCTGGAGTCAGCCGGGACCAGTCGCATTTGGTGAGCAGTTCTTC. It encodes CAWSQPGPVAFGEQFF.

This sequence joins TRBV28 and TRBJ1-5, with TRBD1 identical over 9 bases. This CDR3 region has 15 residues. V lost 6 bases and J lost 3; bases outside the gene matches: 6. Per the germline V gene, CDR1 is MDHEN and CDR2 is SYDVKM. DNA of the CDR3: TGTGCCAGCAGCACCGGACAGGGGAACAATCAGCCCCAGCATTTT. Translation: CASSTGQGNNQPQHF.

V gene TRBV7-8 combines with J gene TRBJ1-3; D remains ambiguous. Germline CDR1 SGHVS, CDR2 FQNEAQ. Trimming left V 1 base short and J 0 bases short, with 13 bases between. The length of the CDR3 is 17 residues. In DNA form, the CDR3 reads TGTGCCAGCAGCTTAGAGGGCAGCTTATCCTCTGGAAACACCATATATTTT. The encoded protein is CASSLEGSLSSGNTIYF.

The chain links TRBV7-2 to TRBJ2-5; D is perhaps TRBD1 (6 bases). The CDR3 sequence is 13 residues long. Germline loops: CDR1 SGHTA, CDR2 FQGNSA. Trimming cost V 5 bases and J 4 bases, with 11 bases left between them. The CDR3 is CASSETGLETQYF. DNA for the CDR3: TGTGCCAGCAGCGAGACAGGTTTAGAGACCCAGTACTTC.

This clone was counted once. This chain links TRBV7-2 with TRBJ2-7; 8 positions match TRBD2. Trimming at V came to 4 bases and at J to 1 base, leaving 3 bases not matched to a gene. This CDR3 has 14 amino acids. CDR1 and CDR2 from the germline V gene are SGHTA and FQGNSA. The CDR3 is CASSSAGVSYEQYF. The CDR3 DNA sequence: TGTGCCAGCAGCTCAGCGGGGGTATCCTACGAGCAGTACTTC.

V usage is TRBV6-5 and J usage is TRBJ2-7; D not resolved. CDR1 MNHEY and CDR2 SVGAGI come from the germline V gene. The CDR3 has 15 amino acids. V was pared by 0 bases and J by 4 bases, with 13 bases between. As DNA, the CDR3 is TGTGCCAGCAGTTACTCGTTGGTCGGAGAATACGAGCAGTACTTC. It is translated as CASSYSLVGEYEQYF.

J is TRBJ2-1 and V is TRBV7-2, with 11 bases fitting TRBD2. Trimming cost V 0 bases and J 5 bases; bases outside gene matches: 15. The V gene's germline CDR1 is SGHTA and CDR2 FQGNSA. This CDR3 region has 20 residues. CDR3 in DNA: TGTGCCAGCAGCTTAGCGTTGGGGCTACTATTAGCGGGAGGGCACAATGAGCAGTTCTTC. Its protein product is CASSLALGLLLAGGHNEQFF.

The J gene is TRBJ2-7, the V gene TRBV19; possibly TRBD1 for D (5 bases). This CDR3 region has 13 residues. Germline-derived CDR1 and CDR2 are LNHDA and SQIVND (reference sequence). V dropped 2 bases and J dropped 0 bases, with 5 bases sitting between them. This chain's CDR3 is CASSIQGSYEQYF. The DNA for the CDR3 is TGTGCCAGTAGTATACAGGGCTCCTACGAGCAGTACTTC.

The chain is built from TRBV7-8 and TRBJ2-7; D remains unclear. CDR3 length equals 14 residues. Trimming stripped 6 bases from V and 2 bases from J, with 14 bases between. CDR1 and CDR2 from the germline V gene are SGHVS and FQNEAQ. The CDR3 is CASRPQRVAYEQYF. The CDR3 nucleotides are TGTGCCAGCAGACCACAACGGGTCGCCTACGAGCAGTACTTC.

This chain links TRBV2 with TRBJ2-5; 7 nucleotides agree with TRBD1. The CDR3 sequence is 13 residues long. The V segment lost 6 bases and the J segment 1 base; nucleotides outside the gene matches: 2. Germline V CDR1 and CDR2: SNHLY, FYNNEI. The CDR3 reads CASRGQFQETQYF. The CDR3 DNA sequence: TGTGCCAGCAGGGGACAGTTCCAAGAGACCCAGTACTTC.

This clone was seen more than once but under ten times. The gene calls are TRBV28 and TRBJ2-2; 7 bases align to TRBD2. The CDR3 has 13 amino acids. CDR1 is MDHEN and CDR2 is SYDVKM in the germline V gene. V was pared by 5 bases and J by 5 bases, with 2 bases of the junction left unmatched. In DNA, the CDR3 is TGTGCCAGCAGTGGGGGAGGGACCGGGGAGCTGTTTTTT. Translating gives CASSGGGTGELFF.

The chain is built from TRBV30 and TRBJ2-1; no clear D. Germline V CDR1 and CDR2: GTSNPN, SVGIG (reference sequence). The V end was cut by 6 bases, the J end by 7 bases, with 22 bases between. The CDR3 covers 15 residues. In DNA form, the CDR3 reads TGTGCCTGCGACTTTGGACGCGCAATAGAGAATGAGCAGTTCTTC. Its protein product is CACDFGRAIENEQFF.

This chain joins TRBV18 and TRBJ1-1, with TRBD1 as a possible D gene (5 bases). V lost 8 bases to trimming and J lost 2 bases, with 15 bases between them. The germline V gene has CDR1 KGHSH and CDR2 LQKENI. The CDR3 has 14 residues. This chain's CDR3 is CASKAGTANTEAFF. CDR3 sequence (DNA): TGTGCCAGCAAAGCCGGGACGGCAAACACTGAAGCTTTCTTT.

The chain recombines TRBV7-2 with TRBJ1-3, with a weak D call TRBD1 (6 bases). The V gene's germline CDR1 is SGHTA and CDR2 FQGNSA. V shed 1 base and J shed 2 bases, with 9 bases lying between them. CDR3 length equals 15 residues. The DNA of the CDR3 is TGTGCCAGCAGCTTAGGTGGGGGCACTGGAAACACCATATATTTT. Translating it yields CASSLGGGTGNTIYF. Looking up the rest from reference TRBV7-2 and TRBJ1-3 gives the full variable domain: GAGVSQSPSNKVTEKGKDVELRCDPISGHTALYWYRQSLGQGLEFLIYFQGNSAPDKSGLPSDRFSAERTGGSVSTLTIQRTQQEDSAVYLCASSLGGGTGNTIYFGEGSWLTVV.

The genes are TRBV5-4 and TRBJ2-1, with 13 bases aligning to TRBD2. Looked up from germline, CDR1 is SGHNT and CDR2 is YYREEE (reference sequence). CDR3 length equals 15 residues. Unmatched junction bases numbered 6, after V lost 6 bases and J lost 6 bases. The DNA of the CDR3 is TGTGCCAGCACCAAAGGACTAGCGGGAGCCAATGAGCAGTTCTTC. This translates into CASTKGLAGANEQFF.

The CDR3 sequence: CASSQDHGRTEKRHGYTF. CDR3 nucleotide sequence: TGCGCCAGCAGCCAAGACCATGGACGGACGGAGAAGCGGCATGGCTACACCTTC. V gene TRBV4-1 combines with J gene TRBJ1-2, with unresolved D. Trimming removed 0 bases from V and 6 bases from J, with 23 bases in between. Germline V gives CDR1 MGHRA, CDR2 YSYEKL. The CDR3 is 18 residues long.